This TCR beta chain was captured by sequencing in a study of tumor-infiltrating lymphocytes in localized non-small cell lung cancer. The data were produced by immunoSEQ multiplex PCR, yet TCRdb's version contains in-frame clones alone and is incomplete. The profile shows about 12,000 clones, roughly 80% of them singletons. Points on this clone: Its antigen is unidentified.

Whole-study findings and limits: Not all patients were TCR sequenced, owing to tissue quantity. Compared with uninvolved lung, tumors showed higher T cell infiltration by TCRbeta sequencing.

CDR3 length equals 15 residues. CDR1 is SEHNR, CDR2 FQNEAQ, per germline (reference sequence). V was clipped by 8 bases and J by 4 bases; unmatched bases: 8. This chain links TRBV7-9 with TRBJ2-1, with 10 bases fitting TRBD2. The sequence came from a human donor with non-small cell lung cancer. What was sequenced was uninvolved lung tissue not adjacent to the tumor. The CDR3 region has the DNA TGTGCCAGCCGGGCTGGACTAGCGGTTTACAATGAGCAGTTCTTC. Protein product: CASRAGLAVYNEQFF.